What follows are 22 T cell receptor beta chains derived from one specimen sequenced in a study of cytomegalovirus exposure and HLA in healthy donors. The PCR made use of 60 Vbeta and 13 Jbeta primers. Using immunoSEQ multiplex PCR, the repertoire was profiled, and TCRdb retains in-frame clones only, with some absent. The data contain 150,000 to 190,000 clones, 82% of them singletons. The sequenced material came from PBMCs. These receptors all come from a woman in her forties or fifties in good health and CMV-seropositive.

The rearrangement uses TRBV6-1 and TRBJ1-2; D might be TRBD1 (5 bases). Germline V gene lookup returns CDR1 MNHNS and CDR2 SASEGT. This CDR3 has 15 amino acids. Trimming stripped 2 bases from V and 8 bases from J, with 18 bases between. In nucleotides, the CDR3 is TGTGCCAGCAGTGAAAATATGGCATCGGGGGACGGCTACACCTTC. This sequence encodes CASSENMASGDGYTF.

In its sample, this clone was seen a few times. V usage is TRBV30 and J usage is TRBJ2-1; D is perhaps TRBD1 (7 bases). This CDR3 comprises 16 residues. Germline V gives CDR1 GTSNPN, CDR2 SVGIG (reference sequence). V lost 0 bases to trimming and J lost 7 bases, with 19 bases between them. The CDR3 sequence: CAWSVGTLDRRNEQFF. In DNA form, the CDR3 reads TGTGCCTGGAGTGTAGGGACTTTGGACAGGAGGAATGAGCAGTTCTTC.

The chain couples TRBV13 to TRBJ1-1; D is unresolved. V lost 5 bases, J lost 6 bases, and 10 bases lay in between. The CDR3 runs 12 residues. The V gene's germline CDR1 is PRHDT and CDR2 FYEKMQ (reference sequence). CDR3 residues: CASSRLGAEAFF. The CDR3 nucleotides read TGTGCCAGCAGCCGACTGGGAGCTGAAGCTTTCTTT. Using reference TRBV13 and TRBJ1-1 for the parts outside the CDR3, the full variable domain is AAGVIQSPRHLIKEKRETATLKCYPIPRHDTVYWYQQGPGQDPQFLISFYEKMQSDKGSIPDRFSAQQFSDYHSELNMSSLELGDSALYFCASSRLGAEAFFGQGTRLTVV.

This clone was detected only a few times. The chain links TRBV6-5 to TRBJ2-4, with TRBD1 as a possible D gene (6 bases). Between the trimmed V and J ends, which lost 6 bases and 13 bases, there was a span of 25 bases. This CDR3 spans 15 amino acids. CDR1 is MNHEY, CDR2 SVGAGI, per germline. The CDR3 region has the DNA TGTGCCAGCAGATCCAACACTCCAGGGGAAGCGTTACAGTACTTC. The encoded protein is CASRSNTPGEALQYF.

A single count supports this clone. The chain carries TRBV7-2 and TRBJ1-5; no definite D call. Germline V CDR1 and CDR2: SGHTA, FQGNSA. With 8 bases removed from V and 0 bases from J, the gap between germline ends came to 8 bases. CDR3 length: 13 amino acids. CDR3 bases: TGTGCCAGCTCGAGGTATAGCAATCAGCCCCAGCATTTT. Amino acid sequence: CASSRYSNQPQHF.

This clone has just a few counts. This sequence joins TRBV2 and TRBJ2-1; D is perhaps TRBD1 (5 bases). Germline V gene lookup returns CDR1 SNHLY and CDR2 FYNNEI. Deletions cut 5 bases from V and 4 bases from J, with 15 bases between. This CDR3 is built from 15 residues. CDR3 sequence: CASSPNDSIYNEQFF. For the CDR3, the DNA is TGTGCCAGCAGTCCAAATGACAGTATTTACAATGAGCAGTTCTTC.

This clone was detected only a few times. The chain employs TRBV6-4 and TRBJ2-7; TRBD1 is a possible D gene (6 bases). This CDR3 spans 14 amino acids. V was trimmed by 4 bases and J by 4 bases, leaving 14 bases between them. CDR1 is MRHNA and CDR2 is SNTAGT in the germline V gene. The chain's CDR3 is CASSGLTGFYEQYF. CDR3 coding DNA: TGTGCCAGCAGTGGTCTGACAGGTTTTTACGAGCAGTACTTC.

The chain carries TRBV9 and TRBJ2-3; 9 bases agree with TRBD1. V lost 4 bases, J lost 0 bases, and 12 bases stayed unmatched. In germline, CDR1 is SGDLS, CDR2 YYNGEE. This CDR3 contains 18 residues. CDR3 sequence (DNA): TGTGCCAGCAGCAATTTTTTCTCCGGGACAGGGAGCACAGATACGCAGTATTTT. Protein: CASSNFFSGTGSTDTQYF.

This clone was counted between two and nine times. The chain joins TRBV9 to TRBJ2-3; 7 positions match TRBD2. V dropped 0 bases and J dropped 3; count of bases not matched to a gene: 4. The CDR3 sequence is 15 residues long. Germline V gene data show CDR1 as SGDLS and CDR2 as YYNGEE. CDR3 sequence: CASSVGLAETDTQYF. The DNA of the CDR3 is TGTGCCAGCAGCGTAGGACTAGCAGAAACAGATACGCAGTATTTT. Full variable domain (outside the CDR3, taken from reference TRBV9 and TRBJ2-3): DSGVTQTPKHLITATGQRVTLRCSPRSGDLSVYWYQQSLDQGLQFLIQYYNGEERAKGNILERFSAQQFPDLHSELNLSSLELGDSALYFCASSVGLAETDTQYFGPGTRLTVL.

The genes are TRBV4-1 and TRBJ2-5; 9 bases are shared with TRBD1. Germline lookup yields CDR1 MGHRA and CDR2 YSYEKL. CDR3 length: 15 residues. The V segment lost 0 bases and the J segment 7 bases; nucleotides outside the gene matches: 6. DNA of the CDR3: TGCGCCAGCAGCCAAGATAGCCAGACAGGGGGGACCCAGTACTTC. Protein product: CASSQDSQTGGTQYF.

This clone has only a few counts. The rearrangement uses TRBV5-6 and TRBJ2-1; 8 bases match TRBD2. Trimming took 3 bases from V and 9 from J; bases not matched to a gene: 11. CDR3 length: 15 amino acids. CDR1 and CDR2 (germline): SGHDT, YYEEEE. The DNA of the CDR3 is TGTGCCAGCAGCTCGAACTCCCTAGCGGGTAGTGAGCAGTTCTTC. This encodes CASSSNSLAGSEQFF.

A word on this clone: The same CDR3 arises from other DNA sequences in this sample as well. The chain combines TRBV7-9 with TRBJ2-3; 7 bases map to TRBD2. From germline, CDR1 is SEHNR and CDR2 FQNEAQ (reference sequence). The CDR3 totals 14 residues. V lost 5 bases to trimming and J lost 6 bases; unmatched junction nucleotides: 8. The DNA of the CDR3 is TGTGCCAGCAGCCTGGGGGGGATAACGGATACGCAGTATTTT. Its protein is CASSLGGITDTQYF. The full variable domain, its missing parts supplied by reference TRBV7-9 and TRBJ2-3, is DTGVSQNPRHKITKRGQNVTFRCDPISEHNRLYWYRQTLGQGPEFLTYFQNEAQLEKSRLLSDRFSAERPKGSFSTLEIQRTEQGDSAMYLCASSLGGITDTQYFGPGTRLTVL.

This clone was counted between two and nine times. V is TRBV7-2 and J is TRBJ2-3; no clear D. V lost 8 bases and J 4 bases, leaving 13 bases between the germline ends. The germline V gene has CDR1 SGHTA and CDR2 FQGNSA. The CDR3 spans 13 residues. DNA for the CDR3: TGTGCCAGCGGTCCCCAGGCCTCAGATACGCAGTATTTT. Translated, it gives CASGPQASDTQYF.

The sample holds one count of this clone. CDR3 protein: CASSPGTGGDTQYF. The CDR3, as DNA: TGTGCCAGCAGCCCCGGGACAGGGGGGGATACGCAGTATTTT. The V gene is TRBV27, the J gene TRBJ2-3, with 11 bases fitting TRBD1. The CDR3 has 14 amino acids. The V gene's germline CDR1 is MNHEY and CDR2 SMNVEV (reference sequence). Trimming took 6 bases from V and 6 from J; bases not matched to a gene: 5.

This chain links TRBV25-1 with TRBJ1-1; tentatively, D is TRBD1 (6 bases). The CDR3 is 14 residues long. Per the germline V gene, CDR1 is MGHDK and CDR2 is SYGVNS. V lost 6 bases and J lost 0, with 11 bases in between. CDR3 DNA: TGTGCCAGCAGCCCTACAGGGATGAACACTGAAGCTTTCTTT. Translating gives CASSPTGMNTEAFF.

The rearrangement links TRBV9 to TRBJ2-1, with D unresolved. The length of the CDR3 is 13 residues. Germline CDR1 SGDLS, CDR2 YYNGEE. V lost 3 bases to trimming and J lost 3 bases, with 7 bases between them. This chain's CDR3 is CASSDDNYNEQFF. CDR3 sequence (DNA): TGTGCCAGCAGCGACGACAACTACAATGAGCAGTTCTTC.

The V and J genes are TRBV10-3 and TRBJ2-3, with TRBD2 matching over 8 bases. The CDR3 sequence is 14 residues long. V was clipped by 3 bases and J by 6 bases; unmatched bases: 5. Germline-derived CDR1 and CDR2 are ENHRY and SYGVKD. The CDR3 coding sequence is TGTGCCATCAGTGAAGGGACTAGTGGTGATACGCAGTATTTT. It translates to CAISEGTSGDTQYF.

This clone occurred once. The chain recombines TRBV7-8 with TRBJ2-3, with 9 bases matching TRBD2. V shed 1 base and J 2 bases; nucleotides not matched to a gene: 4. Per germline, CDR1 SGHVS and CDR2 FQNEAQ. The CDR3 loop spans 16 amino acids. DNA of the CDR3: TGTGCCAGCAGCTTAGGGCTAGCGGGGAACACAGATACGCAGTATTTT. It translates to CASSLGLAGNTDTQYF.

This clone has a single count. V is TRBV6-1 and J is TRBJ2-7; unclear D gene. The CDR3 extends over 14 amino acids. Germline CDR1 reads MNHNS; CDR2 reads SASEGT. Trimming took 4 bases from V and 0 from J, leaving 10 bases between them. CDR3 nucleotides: TGTGCCAGCAGTGTGAGGTCCGGCTCCTACGAGCAGTACTTC. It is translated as CASSVRSGSYEQYF.

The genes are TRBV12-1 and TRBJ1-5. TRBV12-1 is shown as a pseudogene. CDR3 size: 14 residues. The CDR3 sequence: CASRKARSNQPQHF. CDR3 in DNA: TGTGCCAGCAGAAAAGCTAGGAGCAATCAGCCCCAGCATTTT.

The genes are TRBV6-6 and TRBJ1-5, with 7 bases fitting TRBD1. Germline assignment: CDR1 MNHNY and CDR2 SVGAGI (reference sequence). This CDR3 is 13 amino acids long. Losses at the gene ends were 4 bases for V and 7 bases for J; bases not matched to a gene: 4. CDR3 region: CASSWTGGQPQHF. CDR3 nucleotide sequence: TGTGCCAGCAGTTGGACAGGAGGACAGCCCCAGCATTTT.

The CDR3 sequence is CASSPRGQASSGANVLTF. The DNA for the CDR3 is TGTGCCAGCTCACCACGAGGACAGGCCAGCTCTGGGGCCAACGTCCTGACTTTC. This chain joins TRBV18 and TRBJ2-6; 7 bases match TRBD1. Germline V CDR1 and CDR2: KGHSH, LQKENI. The CDR3 consists of 18 residues. Trimming cost V 1 base and J 0 bases; bases outside gene matches: 6.